This TCR beta chain was sequenced for a study of cytomegalovirus exposure and HLA in healthy donors. Germline CDR1 SGHVS, CDR2 FQNEAQ. CDR3 length equals 15 residues. Trimming stripped 5 bases from V and 2 bases from J, with 14 bases between. With 60 Vbeta and 13 Jbeta primers, the PCR was carried out. Sequencing was performed with immunoSEQ multiplex PCR; in TCRdb, only in-frame clones are kept and a portion is missing. The data contain 60,000 to 65,000 clones, around 75% of them singletons. The sequence was collected from a woman aged 40 to 50 in good health and CMV-seropositive. The sequenced sample was PBMCs. V gene TRBV7-8 combines with J gene TRBJ2-3; D is perhaps TRBD2 (5 bases). The chain's CDR3 is CASSAREGFTDTQYF. CDR3 DNA: TGTGCCAGCAGCGCCCGGGAAGGTTTCACAGATACGCAGTATTTT.